The T cell receptor (beta chain) under discussion was sequenced for a study of blood T cell repertoires in COVID-19. Study summary: The United States, Italy and Spain supplied acute and convalescent COVID-19 samples. In each case, the material was cDNA or gDNA derived from T cells, B-cell-depleted T cells, or PBMCs.

The V gene's germline CDR1 is LGHNT and CDR2 FRNRAP. The CDR3 has 15 amino acids. V gave up 8 bases and J gave up 4 bases, with 20 bases separating them. Original analysis: Reference gene primer amplification yielded estimated nucleated cell counts. Clones were read by immunoSEQ multiplex PCR, and TCRdb kept only the in-frame ones, dropping some. V and J calls and clone size are given by that table; D and trimming were obtained from the DNA. Here the sample spans just over 650,000 clones, 75% to 90% being singletons. Sequencing was done on a sample of peripheral blood. This clonotype originated in a young woman with acute or convalescent COVID-19. The chain has TRBV12-5 and TRBJ1-1; D may be TRBD1 (5 bases). CDR3 residues: CASTQGEARGTEAFF. CDR3 coding DNA: TGTGCTAGTACCCAAGGGGAGGCTAGGGGCACTGAAGCTTTCTTT.